A selection of T cell receptor beta chains follows, all from one sample in a study of cytomegalovirus exposure and HLA in healthy donors. This table comes from immunoSEQ multiplex PCR, and its TCRdb copy is limited to in-frame clones, with some not included. Of approximately 200,000 clones detected, 60% to 85% appear once; the ten largest clones hold roughly 1.5%. The sequenced sample consisted of PBMCs. The receptors come from a girl aged 10-17 years in good health and CMV-seropositive. CDR3s include the opening cysteine and the closing phenylalanine or tryptophan. D genes are given only for firm matches. The size of a clone is reported for some rows only, either as once, few or many, or as a class for expanded clones.

TRBJ2-3,TRBV30,12,-,TRBD1,TGTGCCTGGAGAGGGACAGGAAGGCTGCAGTATTTT,CAWRGTGRLQYF
TRBJ1-2,TRBV5-1,14,-,-,TGCGCCAGCAGCTTGGATAGGGGAAGTCAGGGCTACACCTTC,CASSLDRGSQGYTF
TRBJ1-2,TRBV11-2,14,-,-,TGTGCCAGCAGCTTAGATCAGGGTGGGTCTGGCTACACCTTC,CASSLDQGGSGYTF
TRBJ2-2,TRBV7-6,16,-,TRBD2,TGTGCCAGCAGCCCCGGACTAGCGGGGGGGGAGGAGGAGCTGTTTTTT,CASSPGLAGGEEELFF
TRBJ2-7,TRBV4-2,17,-,-,TGTGCCAGCAGCCAAGATAAGTTTGTGCAGCGCTCCTACGAGCAGTACTTC,CASSQDKFVQRSYEQYF
TRBJ2-1,TRBV25-1,16,once,TRBD2,TGTGCCAGCAGTGCGCCGGCTAGCGGGGGTCTCGGGGGGCAGTTCTTC,CASSAPASGGLGGQFF
TRBJ1-1,TRBV29-1,12,few,-,TGCAGCGTTGGATTTAGGGGGACTGAAGCTTTCTTT,CSVGFRGTEAFF
TRBJ2-7,TRBV28,13,-,-,TGTGCCAGCAGCCTTTTCCCGGGGGGCGGGCAGTACTTC,CASSLFPGGGQYF
TRBJ2-5,TRBV7-2,15,few,TRBD2,TGTGCCAGCAGCTTAGGATTAGCGGGGCTTGAGACCCAGTACTTC,CASSLGLAGLETQYF
TRBJ1-5,TRBV19,17,-,-,TGTGCCAGTAGACACAATCGATACAGGGAAGAAAATCAGCCCCAGCATTTT,CASRHNRYREENQPQHF
TRBJ1-5,TRBV6-5,13,-,TRBD1,TGTGCCACCCAGGTAGGGGGCGGTCAGCCCCAGCATTTT,CATQVGGGQPQHF
TRBJ1-2,TRBV5-6,14,-,-,TGTGCCAGCAGCTTCGATCTAACTCGTTTTGGCTACACCTTC,CASSFDLTRFGYTF
TRBJ1-5,TRBV5-1,15,-,-,TGCGCCAGCAGCTTGGAAGGGTCGGGGAATCAGCCCCAGCATTTT,CASSLEGSGNQPQHF
TRBJ1-3,TRBV30,16,once,-,TGTGCCTGGAGTGTGCTGACAGGTTCCCTCGGAAACACCATATATTTT,CAWSVLTGSLGNTIYF
TRBJ2-7,TRBV6-5,11,-,-,TGTGCCAGCGGGAGAACCTACGAGCAGTACTTC,CASGRTYEQYF
TRBJ2-7,TRBV10-1,15,-,-,TGCGCCATGACTCCCTCGACAGGGAGGAGTTGGGAGCAGTACTTC,CAMTPSTGRSWEQYF
TRBJ2-3,TRBV5-1,16,-,TRBD1,TGCGCCAGCAGCACTCGGGACAGGGGGCAGGGAGATACGCAGTATTTT,CASSTRDRGQGDTQYF
TRBJ2-1,TRBV2,14,-,-,TGTGCCGGGGGGGCGGGGCGCTCCTACAATGAGCAGTTCTTC,CAGGAGRSYNEQFF
TRBJ2-1,TRBV2,15,-,-,TGTGCCACAGAACAGCGGCCGAGCTCCTACAATGAGCAGTTCTTC,CATEQRPSSYNEQFF
TRBJ2-7,TRBV6-5,14,-,TRBD2,TGTGCCAGCAGTAAGGGTAGCGGGCCCTACGAGCAGTACTTC,CASSKGSGPYEQYF
TRBJ2-3,TRBV12-5,14,-,TRBD1,TGTGCTAGTGGTTCCGGACAGGGTACAGATACGCAGTATTTT,CASGSGQGTDTQYF
TRBJ2-3,TRBV6-1,15,-,TRBD2,TGTGCCAGCAGCGTACCGGGGGGGCTTACAGATACGCAGTATTTT,CASSVPGGLTDTQYF
TRBJ2-3,TRBV29-1,14,-,-,TGCAGCGTTGAATCGGGGGGCGCGTGGGATACGCAGTATTTT,CSVESGGAWDTQYF
TRBJ1-2,TRBV5-8,14,-,-,TGTGCCAGCAGCTCTACAGGGTTAACCTATGGCTACACCTTC,CASSSTGLTYGYTF
TRBJ1-1,TRBV11-2,13,-,-,TGTGCCAGCAGCCCCCCGGGGAACACTGAAGCTTTCTTT,CASSPPGNTEAFF
TRBJ2-2,TRBV30,12,-,-,TGTGCCTGGAAACAGGGACCCGGGGAGCTGTTTTTT,CAWKQGPGELFF
TRBJ2-3,TRBV4-3,16,-,TRBD1,TGCGCCAGCAGCCAAGAGGACAGGGGTTCCACAGATACGCAGTATTTT,CASSQEDRGSTDTQYF
TRBJ2-7,TRBV6-5,13,few,-,TGTGCCAGCACTGACACTTTATACTACGAGCAGTACTTC,CASTDTLYYEQYF
TRBJ2-7,TRBV4-1,16,-,-,TGCGCCAGCAGCCCAGAACTACAGGGTCCCTTTTACGAGCAGTACTTC,CASSPELQGPFYEQYF
TRBJ1-6,TRBV7-2,15,-,TRBD1,TGTGCCAGCAGCTTAGCGGGGACAGGGAATTCACCCCTCCACTTT,CASSLAGTGNSPLHF
TRBJ2-3,TRBV5-1,14,-,TRBD2,TGCGCCAGCAGGCGCGGGGGGTCCACAGATACGCAGTATTTT,CASRRGGSTDTQYF
TRBJ2-7,TRBV7-8,16,-,TRBD1,TGTGCCAGCAGCTGGGACAGGGGAAGACCCTCCTACGAGCAGTACTTC,CASSWDRGRPSYEQYF
TRBJ2-3,TRBV11-2,12,few,-,TGTGCCAGCAGCCCTGGGGGGGATACGCAGTATTTT,CASSPGGDTQYF
TRBJ2-7,TRBV27,14,-,TRBD2,TGTGCCTTCGACGGGGCTAGCGGGGCCTACGAGCAGTACTTC,CAFDGASGAYEQYF